The 3 T cell receptor beta chains presented below share a single source sample, sequenced in a study of T cells in Graves' hyperthyroidism and ophthalmopathy. The investigators amplified TCR beta CDR3 regions from RNA transcripts. The TCR CDR3 was amplified in a first-round RT-PCR using the HTBI primer set. In TCRdb, the multiplex PCR reads were re-called with MiXCR into one record per CDR3 protein. The sample lists some 620,000 distinct CDR3 sequences, about 17% seen once, with 3% to 4% in the top ten. Sequenced: blood. These receptors were obtained from a woman aged 25 to 45 with Graves' hyperthyroidism.

In its sample, this clonotype was seen a few times. The chain recombines TRBV19 with TRBJ2-7, with 8 bases that match TRBD2. Per the germline V gene, CDR1 is LNHDA and CDR2 is SQIVND (reference sequence). The CDR3 is 13 amino acids. V was clipped by 8 bases and J by 2 bases; unmatched bases: 5. CDR3 loop: CASGSGTPYEQYF. CDR3 DNA sequence: TGTGCCAGTGGTAGCGGGACTCCCTACGAGCAGTACTTC. Drawing the rest from reference TRBV19 and TRBJ2-7, the complete variable domain is DGGITQSPKYLFRKEGQNVTLSCEQNLNHDAMYWYRQDPGQGLRLIYYSQIVNDFQKGDIAEGYSVSREKKESFPLTVTSAQKNPTAFYLCASGSGTPYEQYFGPGTRLTVT.

In its sample, this clonotype was seen many times. The chain links TRBV28 to TRBJ1-5, with D maybe TRBD1 (6 bases). The CDR3 loop spans 17 amino acids. Germline lookup yields CDR1 MDHEN and CDR2 SYDVKM. The V gene lost 2 bases and the J gene lost 3 bases, with 17 bases spanning the gap. The CDR3 DNA reads TGTGCCAGCAGTTTACTTCTGGGGGCGATGAACAATCAGCCCCAGCATTTT. This translates into CASSLLLGAMNNQPQHF. The full variable domain, in which reference TRBV28 and TRBJ1-5 provide the parts outside the CDR3, is DVKVTQSSRYLVKRTGEKVFLECVQDMDHENMFWYRQDPGLGLRLIYFSYDVKMKEKGDIPEGYSVSREKKERFSLILESASTNQTSMYLCASSLLLGAMNNQPQHFGDGTRLSIL.

This clonotype was picked up many times. The V call is TRBV28, the J call TRBJ2-1; 12 nucleotides match TRBD1. The CDR3 loop spans 15 amino acids. V was clipped by 7 bases and J by 8 bases; unmatched bases: 9. Germline V CDR1 and CDR2: MDHEN, SYDVKM. CDR3 sequence (DNA): TGTGCCAGCACCTTAGGGGGACAGGGGGCATATGAGCAGTTCTTC. It encodes CASTLGGQGAYEQFF.